Below, 26 T cell receptor beta chains from the same sample are listed, as sequenced in a study of T cells after yellow fever vaccination (dated by TCRdb to the late 2010s). The treatment or condition label of this sample denotes: live attenuated yellow fever vaccine strain. Receptors were amplified or captured by 5' RACE. Sequencing instrument: Illumina NovaSeq 6000. TCRdb reprocessing: public reads trimmed at Q25 with fastp, clones called with MiXCR, in-frame beta chains kept. Rows are combined by CDR3 protein, so each entry shows the most common genes and DNA. The sample yields some 250,000 distinct CDR3 sequences; roughly 3.5% were counted once. Jointly, the top ten make up about a fifth of the sample. The material was PBMCs, obtained 15 days after the yellow fever booster vaccination. These TCRs come from a man younger than 35 who received the YFV17D yellow fever vaccine.

This clonotype occurred many times. The chain has TRBV6-6 and TRBJ2-4; the match to TRBD1 covers 9 bases. There are 14 residues in the CDR3. Germline V gives CDR1 MNHNY, CDR2 SVGAGI (reference sequence). V lost 5 bases to trimming and J lost 10 bases; unmatched junction nucleotides: 9. Here the CDR3 DNA reads TGTGCCAGCAGTACCGGGACAGGGACAGGGATTCAGTACTTC. It translates to CASSTGTGTGIQYF.

This clonotype was counted at least ten times. The chain links TRBV6-2 or TRBV6-3 to TRBJ2-7; TRBD1 matches at 7 bases. Germline V gene data show CDR1 as MNHEY and CDR2 as SVGEGT. CDR3 length: 15 amino acids. Trimming removed 7 bases from V and 0 bases from J; junction bases left unmatched: 9. CDR3 bases: TGTGCCAGCACCCCAACGGGACAGAGCTCCTACGAGCAGTACGTC. Translating gives CASTPTGQSSYEQYV.

This clonotype was counted ten times or more. The rearrangement uses TRBV29-1 and TRBJ1-5; the D gene is possibly TRBD1 (5 bases). V was shortened by 6 bases and J by 3 bases, with 12 bases between the two germline ends. This CDR3 comprises 13 residues. Germline-derived CDR1 and CDR2 are SQVTM and ANQGSEA. The CDR3 sequence: CSVGDGINQPQHF. As DNA, the CDR3 is TGCAGCGTGGGGGACGGAATCAATCAGCCCCAGCATTTT.

This clonotype has a count of ten or more. This chain links TRBV6-1 with TRBJ2-7, with TRBD2 as a possible D gene (5 bases). Trimming removed 4 bases at V and 7 bases at J, with 17 bases between. Germline loops: CDR1 MNHNS, CDR2 SASEGT. The CDR3 is made up of 14 amino acids. The CDR3 coding sequence is TGTGCCAGCAGTGTAGTCGGGATCTCTCGGGAGCAGTACTTC. As protein: CASSVVGISREQYF.

This clonotype was seen at least ten times. The chain recombines TRBV20-1 with TRBJ1-6; a weak D match, TRBD1 (6 bases). V was shortened by 2 bases and J by 9 bases, with 14 bases between the two germline ends. The CDR3 extends over 14 amino acids. Germline values: CDR1 DFQATT, CDR2 SNEGSKA (reference sequence). CDR3 DNA: TGCAGTGCTAGACCCCGGACAGTCGCTTCACCCCTCCACTTT. This translates into CSARPRTVASPLHF.

This clonotype has ten or more counts. This chain uses TRBV29-1 with TRBJ2-1; D could derive from TRBD1 or TRBD2 (5 bases each). The V gene's germline CDR1 is SQVTM and CDR2 ANQGSEA. The germline V and J ends were trimmed by 2 bases and 8 bases, with 19 bases remaining between them. This CDR3 is 15 amino acids long. The DNA for the CDR3 is TGCAGCGTTGAACCCCGAGGGGCCGAACGTCATGAGCAGTTCTTC. It codes for CSVEPRGAERHEQFF.

This clonotype has at least ten counts. The chain employs TRBV7-2 and TRBJ2-5; maybe TRBD2 (5 bases). V was shortened by 2 bases and J by 7 bases, with 11 bases between the two germline ends. This CDR3 has 13 amino acids. Germline loops: CDR1 SGHTA, CDR2 FQGNSA. The DNA for the CDR3 is TGTGCCAGCAGCTTACAGCCCGCGGGGACCCAGTACTTC. Amino acids: CASSLQPAGTQYF.

This clonotype was found many times. V is TRBV5-1 and J is TRBJ1-2; possible D gene TRBD1, 5 bases. The CDR3 extends over 16 amino acids. V lost 3 bases, J lost 2 bases, and 17 bases lay in between. From germline, CDR1 is SGHRS and CDR2 YFSETQ. CDR3 loop: CASSSSTGTENYGYTF. The CDR3 region has the DNA TGCGCCAGCAGCTCCTCAACCGGGACGGAAAACTATGGCTACACCTTC.

The V gene is TRBV12-3 or TRBV12-4, the J gene TRBJ2-5, with D unresolved. The CDR3 is 12 residues long. Trimming stripped 4 bases from V and 6 bases from J, with 9 bases between. The DNA of the CDR3 is TGTGCCAGCAGTTATTCCGTGAAGACCCAGTACTTC. It encodes CASSYSVKTQYF.

This clonotype was seen many times. The chain recombines TRBV5-6 with TRBJ2-1, with 8 bases identical to TRBD1. The germline V gene encodes CDR1 SGHDT and CDR2 YYEEEE. Trimming took 1 base from V and 5 from J; bases not matched to a gene: 5. The CDR3 has 15 residues. This CDR3 reads CASSLRTGHDNEQFF. The CDR3 DNA reads as TGTGCCAGCAGCTTGCGGACAGGGCATGACAATGAGCAGTTCTTC.

This clonotype was counted many times. The V and J genes are TRBV5-1 and TRBJ2-1; 10 nucleotides line up with TRBD1. V was clipped by 0 bases and J by 10 bases; unmatched bases: 7. The CDR3 runs to 15 residues. CDR1 and CDR2 from the germline V gene are SGHRS and YFSETQ. In DNA, the CDR3 is TGCGCCAGCAGCTTGGTAGAGACAGGGGGCACCGAGCAGTTCTTC. It codes for CASSLVETGGTEQFF.

This clonotype occurred many times. J is TRBJ1-2 and V is TRBV4-3; TRBD1 might be the D (5 bases). Germline V gene sequence: CDR1 LGHNA, CDR2 YSLEER. Trimming removed 2 bases from V and 2 bases from J, with 9 bases in between. CDR3 length: 14 amino acids. This CDR3 is CASSQMGGNYGYTF. The CDR3 coding sequence is TGCGCCAGCAGCCAAATGGGGGGGAACTATGGCTACACCTTC.

This clonotype was detected many times. CDR3 sequence (DNA): TGTGCCATCAGTGTTGCGGGGTGGGCAACTGAAGCTTTCTTT. Encoded protein: CAISVAGWATEAFF. The genes are TRBV10-3 and TRBJ1-1; D unresolved. The CDR3 runs 14 residues. V shed 4 bases and J shed 5 bases, with 14 bases lying between them. Germline values: CDR1 ENHRY, CDR2 SYGVKD.

This clonotype was detected ten times or more. This rearrangement joins TRBV29-1 to TRBJ1-2; 9 nucleotides align to TRBD1. The V and J ends lost 4 bases and 7 bases, in that order; junction bases with no gene match: 7. The CDR3 contains 13 residues. The germline CDR1 and CDR2 sequences are SQVTM and ANQGSEA. The CDR3, as DNA: TGCAGCGTTGGACAGGGGGAGATGCGTGGCTACACCTTC. The encoded protein is CSVGQGEMRGYTF.

V gene TRBV20-1 combines with J gene TRBJ1-2; possibly TRBD1 for D (5 bases). In germline, CDR1 is DFQATT, CDR2 SNEGSKA (reference sequence). The CDR3 totals 12 residues. The V end lost 7 bases, the J end lost 7 bases, and 16 bases lay between the germline ends. CDR3 protein: CSVITGGAGYTF. As DNA, the CDR3 is TGCAGTGTTATCACAGGAGGGGCTGGCTACACCTTC.

This sequence joins TRBV20-1 and TRBJ2-1, with 10 bases that match TRBD2. CDR1 is DFQATT, CDR2 SNEGSKA, per germline (reference sequence). The V segment lost 8 bases and the J segment 7 bases; nucleotides outside the gene matches: 11. This CDR3 is built from 14 residues. The CDR3 region is CSFIASGGANEQFF. The CDR3 nucleotides read TGCAGTTTCATCGCTAGCGGGGGTGCAAATGAGCAGTTCTTC.

This clonotype appeared many times. CDR3 in DNA: TGCGCCAGCAGCTCCGGTTGGGGACTAGCGACCCAAGAGACCCAGTACTTC. This codes for CASSSGWGLATQETQYF. The chain is built from TRBV5-1 and TRBJ2-5; TRBD2 matches 10 bases. The junction had 9 bases not matched to a gene; V was cut back by 3 bases and J by 1 base. CDR1 SGHRS and CDR2 YFSETQ come from the germline V gene. CDR3 length: 17 amino acids.

In its sample, this clonotype was seen a few times. The chain couples TRBV5-1 to TRBJ1-4; 10 bases map to TRBD1. Trimming at V came to 4 bases and at J to 0 bases, leaving 27 bases not matched to a gene. The germline CDR1 and CDR2 sequences are SGHRS and YFSETQ. This CDR3 comprises 24 residues. The CDR3 sequence: CASSRGDQTGGWDRLAATNEKLFF. The CDR3 bases are TGCGCCAGCAGCAGGGGGGACCAGACAGGGGGCTGGGACAGACTCGCGGCAACTAATGAAAAACTGTTTTTT. The full variable domain, its missing parts supplied by reference TRBV5-1 and TRBJ1-4, is KAGVTQTPRYLIKTRGQQVTLSCSPISGHRSVSWYQQTPGQGLQFLFEYFSETQRNKGNFPGRFSGRQFSNSRSEMNVSTLELGDSALYLCASSRGDQTGGWDRLAATNEKLFFGSGTQLSVL.

This clonotype has at least ten counts. The chain carries TRBV20-1 and TRBJ2-2; 8 bases match TRBD2. The CDR3 has 16 residues. With 3 bases clipped from V and 2 bases from J, the junction kept 8 bases outside the gene matches. Per the germline V gene, CDR1 is DFQATT and CDR2 is SNEGSKA (reference sequence). Written as DNA, the CDR3 is TGCAGTGCTAGCGGCCCGGGACTAGGCAACACCGGGGAGCTGTTTTTT. This gives the protein CSASGPGLGNTGELFF.

There are many counts of this clonotype. The chain carries TRBV7-9 and TRBJ1-4; D not certain. The germline gives CDR1 SEHNR, CDR2 FQNEAQ (reference sequence). Trimming shortened V by 1 base and J by 5 bases, and 14 bases separated the two germline ends. This CDR3 comprises 16 residues. DNA of the CDR3: TGTGCCAGCAGCTTAGAGAGTCTTCGGGCGAATGAAAAACTGTTTTTT. It codes for CASSLESLRANEKLFF.

The chain uses TRBV19 and TRBJ2-3; weak D call: TRBD1 (5 bases). Germline V lookup: CDR1 LNHDA, CDR2 SQIVND (reference sequence). CDR3 length equals 14 residues. The V and J ends lost 1 base and 4 bases respectively, with 9 bases between them. The CDR3 spells CASSIGKGPDTQYF. CDR3 bases: TGTGCCAGTAGTATAGGTAAGGGGCCAGATACGCAGTATTTT.

This clonotype was detected ten times or more. The chain links TRBV5-1 to TRBJ2-1; 10 nucleotides align to TRBD1. CDR3 size: 17 residues. With 0 bases clipped from V and 6 bases from J, the junction kept 9 bases outside the gene matches. CDR1 and CDR2 (germline): SGHRS, YFSETQ. DNA for the CDR3: TGCGCCAGCAGCTTGGGGTCAGTGACAGGGGGCTTCAATGAGCAGTTCTTC. Its protein is CASSLGSVTGGFNEQFF.

This clonotype was seen at least ten times. The CDR3 nucleotides read TGCGCCAGCAGTGCCACCCCCGGGACAGGGGGCAACGAGCAGTACTTC. It is translated as CASSATPGTGGNEQYF. The chain uses TRBV10-1 and TRBJ2-7, with 12 bases lining up with TRBD1. The J segment lost 5 bases and the V segment lost 4 bases, leaving 9 bases of the junction unmatched. Germline V CDR1 and CDR2: WNHNN, SYGVQD (reference sequence). CDR3 length: 16 amino acids.

This clonotype was seen at least ten times. The rearrangement joins TRBV12-3 or TRBV12-4 to TRBJ2-6, with unresolved D. V lost 5 bases to trimming and J lost 7 bases, with 3 bases between them. The length of the CDR3 is 11 residues. The CDR3 sequence is CASSIANVLTF. The CDR3 DNA follows: TGTGCCAGCAGTATCGCCAACGTCCTGACTTTC.

This clonotype was recorded a few times. V usage is TRBV7-9 and J usage is TRBJ1-3, with a weak D call TRBD1 (5 bases). The CDR3 length is 17 residues. V was shortened by 5 bases and J by 8 bases, with 25 bases between the two germline ends. Per the germline V gene, CDR1 is SEHNR and CDR2 is FQNEAQ (reference sequence). CDR3 DNA sequence: TGTGCCAGCAGCGGAAGGGGCCGAGACACCTATAAGGACACCATATATTTT. The encoded protein is CASSGRGRDTYKDTIYF. Combining the CDR3 with reference TRBV7-9 and TRBJ1-3 gives the whole variable domain DTGVSQNPRHKITKRGQNVTFRCDPISEHNRLYWYRQTLGQGPEFLTYFQNEAQLEKSRLLSDRFSAERPKGSFSTLEIQRTEQGDSAMYLCASSGRGRDTYKDTIYFGEGSWLTVV.

In this sample, this clonotype turned up many times. The rearrangement links TRBV18 to TRBJ1-1; D is ambiguous. Germline loops: CDR1 KGHSH, CDR2 LQKENI. This CDR3 is 14 amino acids long. The germline V and J ends were trimmed by 5 bases and 2 bases, with 12 bases remaining between them. The DNA of the CDR3 is TGTGCCAGCTCATTCAATGGGGATAACACTGAAGCTTTCTTT. This encodes CASSFNGDNTEAFF.